The clone carrying this T cell receptor beta chain was observed a few times. This specimen belongs to a study of control samples from healthy donors and cancer patients. The protocol was immunoSEQ multiplex PCR, while the TCRdb copy is restricted to in-frame clones and leaves out a portion. This sample has tens of thousands of clones, with around 87% found just once. The V end lost 10 bases, the J end lost 4 bases, and 13 bases lay between the germline ends. CDR3 size: 12 residues. CDR1 and CDR2 from the germline V gene are LNHDA and SQIVND (reference sequence). Source material: PBMCs. The origin of this receptor is a woman in her 50s with head and neck cancer. The chain combines TRBV19 with TRBJ2-5; maybe TRBD1 (6 bases). The CDR3 here is CATRQAGETQYF. For the CDR3, the DNA is TGTGCCACCAGACAGGCAGGAGAGACCCAGTACTTC.